A selection of T cell receptor beta chains follows, all from one sample in a study of T cell repertoires in cytomegalovirus infection. TCRdb itself ran the reads through MiXCR, one entry per CDR3 protein. Of 680,000 or so distinct CDR3 sequences in the sample, approximately 33% are singletons; the top ten hold about 20%. These TCRs are of unknown antigen specificity. The sample was cultured PBMCs, taken from culture after CMV antigen stimulation. Every receptor here comes from a human donor in good health (CMV status not recorded). Some clones in this sample may be carry-over from other donors' samples. CDR3s include the opening cysteine and the closing phenylalanine or tryptophan. D genes are given only for firm matches. Not every row has a clone size; where given, it reads once, few, many or a size class.

size,D,V,J,CDR3,DNA
NA,NA,TRBV2,TRBJ2-7,CATAGQRNYEQYF,TGTGCCACTGCGGGACAGCGAAATTACGAGCAGTACTTC
NA,TRBD2,TRBV14,TRBJ2-3,CASSQEGTSGGYTDTQYF,TGTGCCAGCAGCCAAGAGGGGACTAGCGGGGGCTACACAGATACGCAGTATTTT
NA,NA,TRBV12-3/TRBV12-4,TRBJ2-1,CATLARSYNEQFF,TGTGCCACGCTAGCAAGGTCCTACAATGAGCAGTTCTTC
NA,NA,TRBV7-2,TRBJ2-2,CASSVSYHTGELFF,TGTGCCAGCAGCGTGTCCTACCACACCGGGGAGCTGTTTTTT
NA,NA,TRBV28,TRBJ1-3,CASSFTSGYGNTIYF,TGTGCCAGCAGTTTTACGTCAGGGTATGGAAACACCATATATTTT
few,TRBD1,TRBV7-2,TRBJ1-1,CASSSNRGKDTEAFF,TGTGCCAGCAGTTCTAACAGGGGAAAGGATACTGAAGCTTTCTTT
NA,NA,TRBV6-1,TRBJ1-6,CASSEAGNLLSPLHF,TGTGCCAGCAGTGAAGCTGGGAACCTGCTTTCACCCCTCCACTTT
NA,NA,TRBV4-2,TRBJ2-1,CASSQVDEYEQFF,TGTGCCAGCAGCCAAGTGGACGAGTATGAGCAGTTCTTC
NA,NA,TRBV19,TRBJ1-4,CASSIARQPNEKLFF,TGTGCCAGTAGTATTGCCCGGCAGCCTAATGAAAAACTGTTTTTT
NA,NA,TRBV4-1,TRBJ1-1,CASSPNPRGYTEAFF,TGCGCCAGCAGCCCCAACCCCAGGGGATACACTGAAGCTTTCTTT
few,NA,TRBV4-1,TRBJ1-1,CASSQEPTPEAFF,TGCGCCAGCAGCCAAGAGCCCACCCCTGAAGCTTTCTTT
NA,NA,TRBV7-6,TRBJ1-5,CASSDTGLLGNQPQHF,TGTGCCAGCAGTGATACAGGGTTGTTGGGCAATCAGCCCCAGCATTTT
NA,NA,TRBV7-6,TRBJ1-5,CASSPDTTNQPQHF,TGTGCCAGCAGCCCCGACACCACCAATCAGCCCCAGCATTTT
many,NA,TRBV7-2,TRBJ2-7,CASSLNRAGEQYF,TGTGCCAGCAGCTTAAACAGGGCGGGCGAGCAGTACTTC
few,NA,TRBV7-6,TRBJ2-5,CASSLLSYQETQYF,TGTGCCAGCAGCTTATTGTCGTACCAAGAGACCCAGTACTTC
NA,NA,TRBV11-2,TRBJ2-3,CASSLVEAGSGDTQYF,TGTGCCAGCAGCCTAGTAGAGGCGGGATCAGGTGATACGCAGTATTTT
few,TRBD1,TRBV20-1,TRBJ1-2,CSARQGWDGYTF,TGCAGTGCTCGACAGGGGTGGGATGGCTACACCTTC
once,NA,TRBV2,TRBJ2-7,CASGRTEWGDEQYF,TGTGCCAGCGGCAGGACCGAGTGGGGAGACGAGCAGTACTTC
few,NA,TRBV6-2/TRBV6-3,TRBJ2-3,CASSYQNTQYF,TGTGCCAGCAGTTACCAGAATACGCAGTATTTT
few,TRBD1,TRBV14,TRBJ2-7,CASSQVGTGGSYEQYF,TGTGCCAGCAGCCAAGTTGGGACAGGGGGGTCCTACGAGCAGTACTTC
many,NA,TRBV7-2,TRBJ2-1,CASSLARWGYEQFF,TGTGCCAGCAGCTTAGCTAGGTGGGGGTATGAGCAGTTCTTC
many,NA,TRBV7-2,TRBJ1-5,CASSFQASNQPQHF,TGTGCCAGCAGCTTCCAGGCAAGCAATCAGCCCCAGCATTTT
NA,NA,TRBV5-5,TRBJ1-1,CASSWVEEMGNEAFF,TGTGCCAGCAGCTGGGTGGAGGAGATGGGGAATGAAGCTTTCTTT
NA,NA,TRBV7-8,TRBJ1-5,CASSLEAGWSNQPQHF,TGTGCCAGCAGCTTAGAGGCGGGATGGAGCAATCAGCCCCAGCATTTT
NA,NA,TRBV11-2,TRBJ2-1,CASALQLSYNEQFF,TGTGCCAGCGCACTACAACTCTCCTACAATGAGCAGTTCTTC
NA,NA,TRBV19,TRBJ1-2,CASSGRAQNYGYTF,TGTGCCAGTAGTGGGAGGGCCCAAAACTATGGCTACACCTTC
few,TRBD1,TRBV4-1,TRBJ2-7,CASSQRTGPYEQYF,TGCGCCAGCAGCCAACGGACAGGGCCCTACGAGCAGTACTTC
NA,NA,TRBV12-3/TRBV12-4,TRBJ1-2,CASSVGGAGGYTF,TGTGCCAGCTCAGTCGGGGGGGCGGGGGGCTACACCTTC
NA,NA,TRBV11-2,TRBJ2-7,CASSFAAGPYEQYF,TGTGCCAGCAGCTTTGCCGCGGGGCCCTACGAGCAGTACTTC
few,NA,TRBV7-8,TRBJ2-5,CATARDQETQYF,TGTGCCACAGCGAGGGACCAAGAGACCCAGTACTTC
NA,NA,TRBV6-8,TRBJ2-1,CASNYPSGEQFF,TGTGCCAGCAACTACCCTTCCGGTGAGCAGTTCTTC
few,NA,TRBV19,TRBJ1-1,CASREQGWTEAFF,TGTGCCAGTAGGGAACAGGGTTGGACTGAAGCTTTCTTT
NA,NA,TRBV29-1,TRBJ1-4,CSVGTGGREKLFF,TGCAGCGTTGGGACGGGAGGGCGTGAAAAACTGTTTTTT
few,TRBD1,TRBV29-1,TRBJ1-1,CSVEGLQGTQPTEAFF,TGCAGCGTTGAGGGCCTACAGGGGACCCAACCCACTGAAGCTTTCTTT
NA,NA,TRBV5-6,TRBJ1-1,CASSLLVVRRASLDRTKAFF,TGTGCCAGCAGCTTGCTCGTGGTGAGACGTGCCTCGTTGGACCGCACAAAAGCTTTCTTT
NA,TRBD2,TRBV7-8,TRBJ2-1,CASSLGTSTNNEQFF,TGTGCCAGCAGCTTAGGGACTAGCACCAACAATGAGCAGTTCTTC
few,NA,TRBV15,TRBJ2-1,CATSGSGNEQFF,TGTGCCACCAGCGGTAGCGGCAATGAGCAGTTCTTC
NA,TRBD2,TRBV7-6,TRBJ2-3,CASSPGLAGGPVDTQYF,TGTGCCAGCAGCCCCGGACTAGCGGGGGGGCCTGTAGATACGCAGTATTTT
NA,TRBD2,TRBV28,TRBJ2-3,CASSFEFRGSSGGPDTQYF,TGTGCCAGCAGTTTCGAATTTAGGGGCTCTAGCGGGGGCCCAGATACGCAGTATTTT
NA,TRBD2,TRBV5-4,TRBJ2-3,CASSPGLAVRTDTQYF,TGTGCCAGCAGCCCGGGACTAGCGGTCCGCACAGATACGCAGTATTTT
many,TRBD1,TRBV7-8,TRBJ2-7,CASSRTGGEQYF,TGTGCCAGCAGCCGGACAGGCGGCGAGCAGTACTTC
NA,TRBD1,TRBV12-3/TRBV12-4,TRBJ2-5,CASRPGTGGRETQYF,TGTGCCAGCAGACCCGGGACAGGGGGACGAGAGACCCAGTACTTC
NA,NA,TRBV6-1,TRBJ1-5,CASEGSGQPQHF,TGTGCCAGCGAGGGGTCGGGTCAGCCCCAGCATTTT
NA,TRBD2,TRBV2,TRBJ2-3,CASSGIARGGDTQYF,TGTGCCAGCAGTGGAATAGCGCGGGGGGGAGATACGCAGTATTTT
NA,TRBD1,TRBV10-3,TRBJ1-5,CAISGQGNQPQHF,TGTGCCATCAGTGGACAGGGGAATCAGCCCCAGCATTTT
many,TRBD1,TRBV4-2,TRBJ1-6,CASSQAGTGNSPLHF,TGTGCCAGCAGCCAAGCGGGGACAGGGAATTCACCCCTCCACTTT
many,TRBD1,TRBV7-2,TRBJ2-3,CASSSDRATDTQYF,TGTGCCAGCAGCTCAGACAGGGCCACAGATACGCAGTATTTT
NA,TRBD1,TRBV24-1,TRBJ1-5,CATSEQGAGSNQSQHF,TGTGCCACCAGTGAACAGGGGGCAGGGAGCAATCAGTCCCAGCATTTT
few,NA,TRBV4-2,TRBJ2-7,CASSQDPPGQHRMGGEQYF,TGTGCCAGCAGCCAAGACCCCCCTGGACAGCACCGGATGGGGGGCGAGCAGTACTTC
once,NA,TRBV7-9,TRBJ1-2,CASSLASLQVRLSF,TGTGCCAGCAGCTTAGCGTCATTGCAGGTCCGGCTTTCCTTC